The entry that follows covers one TCR beta chain sequence. This record belongs to a study of CD8 T cells in Susac syndrome. With random hexamers, 0.5 to 1 ug RNA was reverse transcribed. TCRdb re-called the immunoSEQ multiplex PCR reads with MiXCR, one entry per CDR3 protein. This sample has about 150,000 distinct CDR3 sequences, with 95% found just once. V shed 3 bases and J shed 3 bases, with 15 bases lying between them. Germline V gene sequence: CDR1 DFQATT, CDR2 SNEGSKA (reference sequence). The CDR3 has 15 amino acids. The source is a human donor with multiple sclerosis. This chain joins TRBV20-1 and TRBJ2-1, with D perhaps TRBD2 (6 bases). The source material was CD8+ T cells from PBMCs. The CDR3 DNA follows: TGCAGTGCTAGGACCTCGGGACTCCTCTACAATGAGCAGTTCTTC. Its protein is CSARTSGLLYNEQFF.